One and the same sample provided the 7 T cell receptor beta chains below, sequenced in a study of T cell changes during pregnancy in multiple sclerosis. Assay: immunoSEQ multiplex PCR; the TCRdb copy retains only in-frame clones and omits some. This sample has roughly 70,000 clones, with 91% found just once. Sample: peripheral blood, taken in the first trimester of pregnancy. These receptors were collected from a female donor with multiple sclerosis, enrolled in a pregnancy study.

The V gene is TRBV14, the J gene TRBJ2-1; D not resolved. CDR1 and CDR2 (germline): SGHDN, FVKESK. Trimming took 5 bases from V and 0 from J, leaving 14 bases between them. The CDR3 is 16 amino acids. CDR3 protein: CASSWARFSSYNEQFF. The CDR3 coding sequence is TGTGCCAGCAGCTGGGCGCGTTTTAGCTCCTACAATGAGCAGTTCTTC.

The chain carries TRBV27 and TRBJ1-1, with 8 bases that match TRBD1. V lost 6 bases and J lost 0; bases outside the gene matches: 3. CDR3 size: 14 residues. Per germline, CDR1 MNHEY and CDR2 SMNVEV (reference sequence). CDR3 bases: TGTGCCAGCAGCTTGGACAGGGTGAACACTGAAGCTTTCTTT. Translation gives CASSLDRVNTEAFF.

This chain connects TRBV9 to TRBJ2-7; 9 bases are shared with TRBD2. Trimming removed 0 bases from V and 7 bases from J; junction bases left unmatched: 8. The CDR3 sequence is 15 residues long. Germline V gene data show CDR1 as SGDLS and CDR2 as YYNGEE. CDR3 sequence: CASSVEGSGRREQYF. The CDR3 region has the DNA TGTGCCAGCAGCGTAGAGGGTAGCGGGAGAAGGGAGCAGTACTTC.

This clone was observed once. This CDR3 is CATSRGAGDTIYF. The CDR3 DNA reads TGTGCCACCTCTAGAGGGGCAGGGGACACCATATATTTT. This chain links TRBV6-5 with TRBJ1-3; D possibly corresponds to TRBD1 (6 bases). CDR3 length: 13 amino acids. V lost 10 bases and J 8 bases, leaving 18 bases between the germline ends. Germline lookup yields CDR1 MNHEY and CDR2 SVGAGI.

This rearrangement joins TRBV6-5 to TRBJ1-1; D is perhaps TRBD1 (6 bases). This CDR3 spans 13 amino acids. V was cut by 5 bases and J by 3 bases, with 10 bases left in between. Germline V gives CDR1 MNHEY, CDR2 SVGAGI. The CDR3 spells CASSPRTDTEAFF. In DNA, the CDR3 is TGTGCCAGCAGTCCACGGACAGACACTGAAGCTTTCTTT.

The CDR3 nucleotides are TGTGCCAGCAGCAGGTCGGGGGGGGAAGATGGCTACACCTTC. It encodes CASSRSGGEDGYTF. J is TRBJ1-2 and V is TRBV7-9; TRBD1 is a possible D gene (5 bases). Germline V gives CDR1 SEHNR, CDR2 FQNEAQ (reference sequence). The V and J ends lost 5 bases and 6 bases respectively, with 16 bases between them. CDR3 size: 14 residues. Full variable domain (missing parts from reference TRBV7-9 and TRBJ1-2): DTGVSQNPRHKITKRGQNVTFRCDPISEHNRLYWYRQTLGQGPEFLTYFQNEAQLEKSRLLSDRFSAERPKGSFSTLEIQRTEQGDSAMYLCASSRSGGEDGYTFGSGTRLTVV.

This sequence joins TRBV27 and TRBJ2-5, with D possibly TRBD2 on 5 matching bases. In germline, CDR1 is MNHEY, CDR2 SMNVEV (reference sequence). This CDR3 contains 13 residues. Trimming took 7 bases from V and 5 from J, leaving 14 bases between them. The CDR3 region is CASTDLPGETQYF. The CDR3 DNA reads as TGTGCCAGCACCGATCTCCCGGGGGAGACCCAGTACTTC.